The rows below give T cell receptor beta chains drawn from one sample of a study of T cells in Graves' hyperthyroidism and ophthalmopathy. TCRdb reanalysed the multiplex PCR reads using MiXCR and keeps one entry per CDR3 protein. This sample has nearly 250,000 distinct CDR3 sequences, with around 26% found just once. Sequenced input: blood. The receptors derive from a woman aged 40 to 50 with Graves' ophthalmopathy. The CDR3 runs from the conserved cysteine through the conserved F or W. Each record gives: J gene, clone size, D gene, V gene, CDR3 DNA, CDR3 protein. A D gene is named only where the DNA matches it firmly. Size is stated for part of the rows, as once, few or many counts, or as a class when the clone is expanded.

TRBJ2-5,many,TRBD2,TRBV2,TGTGCCAGCAGTGACAGCGGGATAACGGAGACCCAGTACTTC,CASSDSGITETQYF
TRBJ2-7,once,NA,TRBV6-2/TRBV6-3,TGTGCCAGCAGTTACAGGATCGGGGGTTCGAACAACGAGCAGTACTTC,CASSYRIGGSNNEQYF
TRBJ2-5,NA,TRBD1,TRBV12-3/TRBV12-4,TGTGCCAGCAGTTCCCACAGGGGGCCCAACCAAGAGACCCAGTACTTC,CASSSHRGPNQETQYF
TRBJ1-2,many,NA,TRBV28,TGTGCCAGCAGTCCCCGCGAGGTATACTATGGCTACACCTTC,CASSPREVYYGYTF
TRBJ2-5,NA,NA,TRBV6-1,TGTGCCAGCAGATCCCCATTTGAGGCGGCAGAGACCCAGTACTTC,CASRSPFEAAETQYF
TRBJ2-7,many,NA,TRBV28,TGTGCCAGCAGTATGGACTGGACCTACGAGCAGTACTTC,CASSMDWTYEQYF
TRBJ1-1,NA,TRBD1,TRBV6-1,TGTGCCAGCCATGGACAGGTGGGGAGCACTGAAGCTTTCTTT,CASHGQVGSTEAFF
TRBJ1-5,many,TRBD1,TRBV29-1,TGCAGCGTTGGAGTCGGACAGGGCGGTCAGCCCCAGCATTTT,CSVGVGQGGQPQHF
TRBJ2-2,many,TRBD2,TRBV6-5,TGTGCCAGCAGAACCCTAGCGGCCACGAACACCGGGGAGCTGTTTTTT,CASRTLAATNTGELFF
TRBJ2-5,few,TRBD2,TRBV7-2,TGTGCCAGCAGCCCCATAGCGGGAGTGGCCCAAGAGACCCAGTACTTC,CASSPIAGVAQETQYF
TRBJ2-2,many,NA,TRBV18,TGTGCCAGCTCACCACTGGGCGGTGCGCACACCGGGGAGCTGTTTTTT,CASSPLGGAHTGELFF
TRBJ1-1,many,NA,TRBV5-8,TGTGCCAGCAGCTTGGGCAGATGGACGAACACTGAAGCTTTCTTT,CASSLGRWTNTEAFF
TRBJ1-2,many,NA,TRBV6-1,TGTGCCAGCAGTGAACGCTGGGCCGACTATGGCTACACCTTC,CASSERWADYGYTF
TRBJ2-7,NA,TRBD1,TRBV27,TGTGCCAGCAGTTCGCCGGGACAGGCGCAGTACTTC,CASSSPGQAQYF
TRBJ2-7,many,NA,TRBV14,TGTGCCAGCAGCCTCACCGGGACCGCCTACGAGCAGTACTTC,CASSLTGTAYEQYF
TRBJ1-5,NA,NA,TRBV6-2/TRBV6-3,TGTGCCAGCAGTTCGGGACGTCTTAGCAATCAGCCCCAGCATTTT,CASSSGRLSNQPQHF
TRBJ1-1,many,NA,TRBV2,TGTGCCAGCAGACTTGGAGGGTCTGAAGCTTTCTTT,CASRLGGSEAFF
TRBJ2-5,many,NA,TRBV7-3,TGTGCCAGCAGCTTAGGGGGTAGTCAAGAGGCCCAGTACTTC,CASSLGGSQEAQYF
TRBJ1-3,many,TRBD1,TRBV6-1,TGTGCCAGCAGGGGGACAGCTGGAAACACCATATATTTT,CASRGTAGNTIYF
TRBJ2-7,NA,NA,TRBV7-2,TGTGCCAGCAGCTTATCGCGAGGGAGCGCCTACGAGCAGTACTTC,CASSLSRGSAYEQYF
TRBJ2-5,medium-sized,TRBD2,TRBV28,TGTGCCAGCGAACGGGAGGTGGGGTCGCGGGAGACCCAGTACTTC,CASEREVGSRETQYF
TRBJ1-5,NA,TRBD1,TRBV28,TGTGCCAGCAGCCAAGGGACAGGGGGGCCCAATCAGCCCCAGCATTTT,CASSQGTGGPNQPQHF
TRBJ2-3,many,TRBD2,TRBV6-1,TGTGCCAGCAGATCGGGACTAGCGGGAACAGATACGCAGTATTTT,CASRSGLAGTDTQYF
TRBJ1-5,NA,NA,TRBV19,TGTGCCAGTAGTATGTTGGGGGACAATCAGCCCCAGCATTTT,CASSMLGDNQPQHF
TRBJ2-5,few,TRBD1,TRBV12-3/TRBV12-4,TGTGCCAGCAGTTTGTTGGACAGGGGGCCAGAGACCCAGTACTTC,CASSLLDRGPETQYF
TRBJ2-5,NA,NA,TRBV20-1,TGCAGTGCTAGAGATCTCCAAGCCCAAGAGACCCAGTACTTC,CSARDLQAQETQYF
TRBJ1-2,once,NA,TRBV20-1,TGCAGTGCTAAGATCATGGCGGGGATTTATGGCTACACCTTC,CSAKIMAGIYGYTF
TRBJ2-7,many,TRBD1,TRBV24-1,TGTGCCACCTCGACAGGGGGCTCCTACGAGCAGTACTTC,CATSTGGSYEQYF
TRBJ1-2,many,NA,TRBV28,TGTGCCAGCAGTCCCGGGATACCTGGCTACACCTTC,CASSPGIPGYTF
TRBJ2-7,many,NA,TRBV7-2,TGTGCCAGCTTGGGTGGCGACGAGCAGTACTTC,CASLGGDEQYF
TRBJ1-2,many,NA,TRBV7-3,TGTGCCAGCAGCTTAGGCGAGGGCTATGGCTACACCTTC,CASSLGEGYGYTF
TRBJ1-2,many,NA,TRBV2,TGTGCCAGCAGTGAAGGATTTGGCTATGGCTACACCTTC,CASSEGFGYGYTF
TRBJ2-5,few,TRBD1,TRBV12-5,TGTGCTAGTGCCCCGGACAGGGACGAGACCCAGTACTTC,CASAPDRDETQYF
TRBJ2-2,NA,NA,TRBV7-8,TGTGCCAGCAGCTTAAACAGGGTCGATAACACCGGGGAGCTGTTTTTT,CASSLNRVDNTGELFF
TRBJ1-2,NA,NA,TRBV30,TGTGCCTGGAACGTTAGAGGCTCTAACTATGGCTACACCTTC,CAWNVRGSNYGYTF
TRBJ1-1,NA,NA,TRBV28,TGTGCCAGCAGCTTAATCGTTCAGGGCGACACTGAAGCTTTCTTT,CASSLIVQGDTEAFF
TRBJ2-2,few,NA,TRBV18,TGTGCCAGCTCACCACCCCGGGACACCGGGGAGCTGTTTTTT,CASSPPRDTGELFF
TRBJ2-7,many,NA,TRBV27,TGTGCCAGCAGTCTCGGTCCGGGGGAGCAGTACTTC,CASSLGPGEQYF
TRBJ2-7,many,NA,TRBV6-5,TGTGCCAGCAGTTACAGGGGTTTCTACGAGCAGTACTTC,CASSYRGFYEQYF
TRBJ2-7,NA,TRBD2,TRBV28,TGTGCCAGCAGGGGTAGCGGGAGTGGTTACGAGCAGTACTTC,CASRGSGSGYEQYF
TRBJ1-1,NA,NA,TRBV28,TGTGCCAGCAGTTTGATACTGAACACTGAAGCTTTCTTT,CASSLILNTEAFF
TRBJ2-2,NA,TRBD1,TRBV2,TGTGCCAGCAGTGACCAGGGGACAGGGTCCGGCACCGGGGAGCTGTTTTTT,CASSDQGTGSGTGELFF